This T cell receptor beta chain appears in the sequencing data of a study of CD8+CD57+ T cells in acquired aplastic anemia. Whole-study findings and limits: Both patients and controls carried the same twenty-nine CD8+ CDR3 sequences.

Comment on this clonotype: Its antigen is currently unknown.

CDR3 size: 15 residues. V was pared by 6 bases and J by 2 bases, with 14 bases between. Germline V lookup: CDR1 KGHDR, CDR2 SFDVKD. TCR beta VDJ and CDR3 profiling used genomic DNA as template. MiXCR, run by TCRdb on the reads, gives a single entry per CDR3 protein. The sample lists some 280,000 distinct CDR3 sequences, roughly 50% occurring once. This chain links TRBV24-1 with TRBJ2-3, with a weak D call TRBD2 (6 bases). The TCR was taken from a human donor with severe aplastic anemia or a healthy control (not recorded which). Sequences were obtained from sorted CD4+, CD8+, or CD8+CD57+ T cells (not recorded which) from PBMCs. This chain's CDR3 is CATSSRTTDTDTQYF. In nucleotides, the CDR3 is TGTGCCACCAGTTCAAGGACTACCGACACAGATACGCAGTATTTT.